A selection of T cell receptor beta chains follows, all from one sample in a study of cytomegalovirus exposure and HLA in healthy donors. Clones were read by immunoSEQ multiplex PCR, and TCRdb kept only the in-frame ones, dropping some. The sample yields some 110,000 clones, around 15% seen once. Sequenced: PBMCs. These receptors were obtained from a female donor in good health and CMV-seronegative. CDR3s leave out the opening cysteine and the closing phenylalanine or tryptophan.

j_call	v_call	cdr3_aa
TRBJ1-4	TRBV19	ASKGRGEEKLF
TRBJ2-3	TRBV9	ASSVLGRSSTDTQY
TRBJ1-4	TRBV5-4	ASSVQGGEKLF
TRBJ1-1	TRBV7-2	ASSLELMNTEAF
TRBJ2-5	TRBV12-5	ASGTGTGRETQY
TRBJ1-5	TRBV18	ASSPPGQNHQPQH
TRBJ2-7	TRBV4-3	ASSQDRGLQY
TRBJ1-5	TRBV7-2	ASSNSNQPQH
TRBJ1-2	TRBV2	ASSEKVVGIGKRDGYT
TRBJ2-3	TRBV5-5	ASSLGVGGSTDTQY
TRBJ1-1	TRBV28	ASRLGGNTYTEAF
TRBJ1-4	TRBV13	ASSFWTGSNEKLF
TRBJ2-7	TRBV6-5	ASSYGSGSVSYEQY
TRBJ1-6	TRBV7-9	ASSLGAGTNSPLH
TRBJ1-1	TRBV7-3	ASSLTRDKGEAF
TRBJ1-1	TRBV29-1	SVGTGDTEAF
TRBJ2-1	TRBV4-2	ASSQGTSGYNEQF
TRBJ1-5	TRBV28	ASRTGGGNSNQPQH
TRBJ2-7	TRBV5-1	ASSLRGYEQY
TRBJ2-7	TRBV6-5	ASSQARGTEAEQY
TRBJ2-3	TRBV15	ATSTRLAGGLISTDTQY
TRBJ2-3	TRBV19	ASREGRADTQY
TRBJ2-1	TRBV28	ASSLRDYHNEQF
TRBJ2-7	TRBV6-5	ASSYSNRTVSDEQY
TRBJ2-1	TRBV4-3	ASSQGGLAGLMGNEQF
TRBJ1-3	TRBV7-2	ASRGGAGELLSGNTIY
TRBJ2-5	TRBV7-2	ASSSRQGRETQY
TRBJ1-6	TRBV9	ASSVEGDNNSPLH
TRBJ2-2	TRBV29-1	SVALAANTGELF
TRBJ2-7	TRBV7-9	ASSSRMGRNEQY
TRBJ1-2	TRBV18	ASSPSSGANYGYT
TRBJ2-1	TRBV7-9	ASSLRGGPF
TRBJ2-5	TRBV9	ASSVGGGAQETQY
TRBJ2-7	TRBV4-1	ASSQASTSGYRHEQY
TRBJ2-7	TRBV19	ASSIAGTAIGEQY
TRBJ1-4	TRBV4-1	ASSQEGRIGGFTDEKLF
TRBJ1-2	TRBV10-3	AISDRETYGYT